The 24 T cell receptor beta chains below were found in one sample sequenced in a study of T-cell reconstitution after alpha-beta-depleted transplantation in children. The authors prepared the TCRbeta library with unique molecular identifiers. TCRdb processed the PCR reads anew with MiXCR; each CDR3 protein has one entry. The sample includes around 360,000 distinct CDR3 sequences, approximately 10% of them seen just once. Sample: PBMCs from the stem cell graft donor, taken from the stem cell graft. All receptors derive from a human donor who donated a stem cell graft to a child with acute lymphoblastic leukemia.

The DNA for the CDR3 is TGCAGTGCTTGTCCCCCCCCAAGGGGGTACAATGAGCAGTTCTTC. Its protein is CSACPPPRGYNEQFF. The chain combines TRBV20-1 with TRBJ2-1, with D tentatively TRBD1 (6 bases). Germline assignment: CDR1 DFQATT and CDR2 SNEGSKA (reference sequence). V lost 5 bases and J 4 bases, leaving 18 bases between the germline ends. This CDR3 spans 15 amino acids.

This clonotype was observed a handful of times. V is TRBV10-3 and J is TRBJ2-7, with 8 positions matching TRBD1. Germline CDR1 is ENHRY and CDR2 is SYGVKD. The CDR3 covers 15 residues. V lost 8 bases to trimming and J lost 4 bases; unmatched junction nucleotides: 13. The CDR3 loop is CAIGFYRDRLYEQYF. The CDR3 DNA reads TGTGCCATCGGGTTTTACCGGGACAGGCTATACGAGCAGTACTTC.

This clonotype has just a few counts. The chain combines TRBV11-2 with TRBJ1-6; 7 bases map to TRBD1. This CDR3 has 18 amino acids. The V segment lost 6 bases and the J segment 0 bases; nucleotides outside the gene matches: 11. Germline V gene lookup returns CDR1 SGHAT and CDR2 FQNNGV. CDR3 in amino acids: CASRFGTARSSYNSPLHF. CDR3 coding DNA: TGTGCCAGCAGATTCGGGACAGCTAGGAGCTCCTATAATTCACCCCTCCACTTT.

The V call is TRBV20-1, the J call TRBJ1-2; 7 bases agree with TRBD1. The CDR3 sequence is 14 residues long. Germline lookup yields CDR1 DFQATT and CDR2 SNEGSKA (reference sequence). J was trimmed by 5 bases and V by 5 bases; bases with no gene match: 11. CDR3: CSASYRDRGYGYTF. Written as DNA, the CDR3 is TGCAGTGCTTCCTACCGGGACAGAGGGTATGGCTACACCTTC.

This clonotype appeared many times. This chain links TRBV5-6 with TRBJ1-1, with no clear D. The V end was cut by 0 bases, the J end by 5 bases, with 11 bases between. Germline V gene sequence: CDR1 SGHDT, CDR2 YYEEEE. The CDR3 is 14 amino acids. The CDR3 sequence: CASSLAAFQTEAFF. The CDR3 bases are TGTGCCAGCAGCTTGGCCGCTTTCCAGACTGAAGCTTTCTTT.

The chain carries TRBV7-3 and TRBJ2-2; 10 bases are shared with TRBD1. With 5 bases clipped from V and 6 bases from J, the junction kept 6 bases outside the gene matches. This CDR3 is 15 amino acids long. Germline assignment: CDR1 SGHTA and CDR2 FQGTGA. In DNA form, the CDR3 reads TGTGCCAGCAGCGCAGGGACAGGGGTGCCCGGGGAGCTGTTTTTT. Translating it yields CASSAGTGVPGELFF. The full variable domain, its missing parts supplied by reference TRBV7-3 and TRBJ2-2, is GAGVSQTPSNKVTEKGKYVELRCDPISGHTALYWYRQSLGQGPEFLIYFQGTGAADDSGLPNDRFFAVRPEGSVSTLKIQRTERGDSAVYLCASSAGTGVPGELFFGEGSRLTVL.

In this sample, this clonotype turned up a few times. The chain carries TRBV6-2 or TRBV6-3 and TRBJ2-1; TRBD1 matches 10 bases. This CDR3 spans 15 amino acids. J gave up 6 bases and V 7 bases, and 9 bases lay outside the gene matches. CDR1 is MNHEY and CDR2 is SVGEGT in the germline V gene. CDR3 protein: CASNPTGTGVNEQFF. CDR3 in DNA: TGTGCCAGCAATCCAACCGGGACAGGGGTCAATGAGCAGTTCTTC.

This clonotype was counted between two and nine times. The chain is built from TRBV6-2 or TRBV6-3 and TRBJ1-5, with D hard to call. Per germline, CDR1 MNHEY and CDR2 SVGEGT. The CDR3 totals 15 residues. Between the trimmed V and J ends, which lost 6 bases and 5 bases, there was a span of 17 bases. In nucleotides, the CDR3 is TGTGCCAGCAGAGCACAAGCCCGGGCTGATCAGCCCCAGCATTTT. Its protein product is CASRAQARADQPQHF.

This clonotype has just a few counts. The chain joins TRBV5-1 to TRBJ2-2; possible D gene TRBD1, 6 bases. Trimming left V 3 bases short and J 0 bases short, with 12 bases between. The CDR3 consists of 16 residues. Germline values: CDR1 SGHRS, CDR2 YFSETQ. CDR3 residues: CASSSGTTANTGELFF. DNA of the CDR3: TGCGCCAGCAGCTCCGGGACAACAGCGAACACCGGGGAGCTGTTTTTT.

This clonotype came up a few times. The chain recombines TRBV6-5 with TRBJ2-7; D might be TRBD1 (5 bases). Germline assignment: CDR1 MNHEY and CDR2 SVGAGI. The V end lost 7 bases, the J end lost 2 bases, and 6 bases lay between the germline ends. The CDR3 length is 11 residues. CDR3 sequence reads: CASKQAYEQYF. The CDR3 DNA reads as TGTGCCAGCAAACAGGCCTACGAGCAGTACTTC.

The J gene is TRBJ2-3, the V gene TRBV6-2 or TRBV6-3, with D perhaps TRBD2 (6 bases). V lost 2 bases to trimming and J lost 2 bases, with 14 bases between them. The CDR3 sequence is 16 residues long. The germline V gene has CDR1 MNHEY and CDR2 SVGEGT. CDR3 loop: CASSYRRGTNTDTQYF. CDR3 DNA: TGTGCCAGCAGTTACCGACGGGGGACCAACACAGATACGCAGTATTTT.

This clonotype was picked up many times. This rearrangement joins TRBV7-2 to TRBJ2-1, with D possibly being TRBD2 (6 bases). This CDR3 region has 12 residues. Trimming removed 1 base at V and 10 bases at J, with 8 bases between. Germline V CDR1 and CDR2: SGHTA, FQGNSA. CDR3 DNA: TGTGCCAGCAGCTTAGTCCTAGCGGAGCAGTTCTTC. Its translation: CASSLVLAEQFF.

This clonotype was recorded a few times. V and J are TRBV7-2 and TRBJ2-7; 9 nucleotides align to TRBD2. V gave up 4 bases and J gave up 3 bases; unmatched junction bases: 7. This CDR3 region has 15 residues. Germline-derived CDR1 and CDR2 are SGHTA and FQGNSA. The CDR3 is CASSSEGLADYEQYF. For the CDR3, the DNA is TGTGCCAGCAGCTCGGAGGGACTAGCAGACTACGAGCAGTACTTC.

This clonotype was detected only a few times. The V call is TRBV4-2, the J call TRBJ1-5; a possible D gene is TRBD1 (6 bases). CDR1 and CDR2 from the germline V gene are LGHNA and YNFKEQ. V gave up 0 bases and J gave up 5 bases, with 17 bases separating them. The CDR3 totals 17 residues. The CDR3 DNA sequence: TGTGCCAGCAGCCAAGAGAAAACAGGGAGTTACGATCAGCCCCAGCATTTT. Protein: CASSQEKTGSYDQPQHF.

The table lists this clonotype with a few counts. CDR3 amino acids: CASTKANYGYTF. The DNA of the CDR3 is TGTGCCAGCACCAAAGCTAACTATGGCTACACCTTC. The chain links TRBV12-3 or TRBV12-4 to TRBJ1-2; D uncertain. Trimming cost V 7 bases and J 0 bases, with 6 bases left between them. The CDR3 runs to 12 residues.

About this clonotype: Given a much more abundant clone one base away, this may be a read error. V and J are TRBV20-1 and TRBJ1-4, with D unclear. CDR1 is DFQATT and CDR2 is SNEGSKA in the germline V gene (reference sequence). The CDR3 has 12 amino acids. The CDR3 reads CCAMGTDEKLFF. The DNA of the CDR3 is TGCTGTGCTATGGGCACAGATGAAAAACTGTTTTTT.

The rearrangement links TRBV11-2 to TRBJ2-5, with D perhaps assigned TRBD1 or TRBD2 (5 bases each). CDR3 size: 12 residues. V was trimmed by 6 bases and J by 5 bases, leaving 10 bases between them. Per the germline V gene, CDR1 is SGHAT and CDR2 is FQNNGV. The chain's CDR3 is CASRNEGETQYF. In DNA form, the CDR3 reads TGTGCCAGCAGGAACGAGGGGGAGACCCAGTACTTC.

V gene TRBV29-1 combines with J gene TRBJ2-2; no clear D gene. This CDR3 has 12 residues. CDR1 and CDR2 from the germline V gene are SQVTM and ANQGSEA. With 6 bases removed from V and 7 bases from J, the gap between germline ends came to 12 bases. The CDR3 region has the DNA TGCAGCGTCGGTGACTGGCACGGGGAGCTGTTTTTT. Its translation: CSVGDWHGELFF.

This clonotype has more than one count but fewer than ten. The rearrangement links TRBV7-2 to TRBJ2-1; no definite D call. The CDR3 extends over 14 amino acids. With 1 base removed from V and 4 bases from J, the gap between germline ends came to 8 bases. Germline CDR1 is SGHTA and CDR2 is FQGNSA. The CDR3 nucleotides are TGTGCCAGCAGCTTAGTTTCAGAGTACAATGAGCAGTTCTTC. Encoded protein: CASSLVSEYNEQFF. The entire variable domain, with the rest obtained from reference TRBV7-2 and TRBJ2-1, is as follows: GAGVSQSPSNKVTEKGKDVELRCDPISGHTALYWYRQSLGQGLEFLIYFQGNSAPDKSGLPSDRFSAERTGGSVSTLTIQRTQQEDSAVYLCASSLVSEYNEQFFGPGTRLTVL.

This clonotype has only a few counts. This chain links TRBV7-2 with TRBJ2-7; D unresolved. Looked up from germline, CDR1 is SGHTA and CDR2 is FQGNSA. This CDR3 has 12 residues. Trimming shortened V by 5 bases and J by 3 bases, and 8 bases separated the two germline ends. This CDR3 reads CASSKTGYEQYF. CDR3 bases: TGTGCCAGCAGCAAAACCGGCTACGAGCAGTACTTC.

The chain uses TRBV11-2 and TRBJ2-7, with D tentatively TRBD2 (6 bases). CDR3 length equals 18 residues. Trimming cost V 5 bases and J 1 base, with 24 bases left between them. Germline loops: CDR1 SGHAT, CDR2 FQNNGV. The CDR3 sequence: CASSTLRGARRDSYEQYF. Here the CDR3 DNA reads TGTGCCAGCAGCACCCTCCGAGGGGCCCGGCGGGATTCCTACGAGCAGTACTTC.

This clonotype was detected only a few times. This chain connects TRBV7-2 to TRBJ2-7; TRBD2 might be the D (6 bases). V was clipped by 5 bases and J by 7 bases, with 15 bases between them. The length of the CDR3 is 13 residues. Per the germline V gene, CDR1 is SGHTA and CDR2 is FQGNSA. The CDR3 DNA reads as TGTGCCAGCAGCGGGGGGACTCCGGGGGAGCAGTACTTC. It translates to CASSGGTPGEQYF.

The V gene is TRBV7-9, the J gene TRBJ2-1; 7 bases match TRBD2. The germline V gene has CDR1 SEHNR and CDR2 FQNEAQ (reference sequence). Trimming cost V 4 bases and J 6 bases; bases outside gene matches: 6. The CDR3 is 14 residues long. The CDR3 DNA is TGTGCCAGCAGCTCGGGACTAAGCCTCAATGAGCAGTTCTTC. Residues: CASSSGLSLNEQFF.

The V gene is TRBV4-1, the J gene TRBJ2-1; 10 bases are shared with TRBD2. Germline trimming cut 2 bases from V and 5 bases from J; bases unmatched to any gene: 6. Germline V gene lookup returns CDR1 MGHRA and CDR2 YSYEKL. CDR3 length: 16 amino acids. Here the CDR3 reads CASSQPTSGKNNEQFF. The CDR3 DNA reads TGCGCCAGCAGCCAACCAACTAGCGGGAAAAACAATGAGCAGTTCTTC.